The entry below gives a single TCR beta chain sequence along with its context. Its antigen is still unknown. This CDR3 is also generated by other DNA sequences in the sample. The data belong to a study of cytomegalovirus exposure and HLA in healthy donors. Study findings and constraints: Rare TCR sequences predominated, though certain public TCRs were found in many donors. Follow-up analysis found HLA locus-dependent TCR association rates, highest for DRB1 and lowest for HLA-C.

CDR3 length: 15 residues. V gave up 1 base and J gave up 3 bases, with 12 bases separating them. Germline CDR1 is MGHRA and CDR2 is YSYEKL. With 60 Vbeta and 13 Jbeta primers, the PCR was carried out. Using immunoSEQ multiplex PCR, the repertoire was profiled, and TCRdb retains in-frame clones only, with some absent. Of some 240,000 clones listed, 92% are singletons. The chain joins TRBV4-1 to TRBJ2-5; TRBD2 is a possible D gene (6 bases). This clonotype was sampled from a girl aged 2-9 years in good health and CMV-seronegative. Sequenced material: PBMCs. The CDR3, as DNA: TGCGCCAGCAGCCAAGGGAATAGCGGAAAAGAGACCCAGTACTTC. This gives the protein CASSQGNSGKETQYF.